The 4 T cell receptor beta chains below were found in one sample sequenced in a study of control samples from healthy donors and cancer patients. Only in-frame clones appear in the TCRdb table, and some are missing; sequencing was by immunoSEQ multiplex PCR. This table has approximately 150,000 clones, about 90% appearing once. Sequenced sample: blood. These receptors originate from a man younger than 35 in good health.

The chain joins TRBV28 to TRBJ2-3; TRBD1 is a possible D gene (6 bases). The CDR3 is 16 amino acids. Germline CDR1 and CDR2: MDHEN and SYDVKM. Trimming shortened V by 5 bases and J by 2 bases, and 17 bases separated the two germline ends. CDR3 sequence reads: CASSNTGTPYTDTQYF. The CDR3, as DNA: TGTGCCAGCAGTAATACCGGGACACCTTACACAGATACGCAGTATTTT.

The genes are TRBV9 and TRBJ1-5; unclear D gene. V lost 0 bases to trimming and J lost 0 bases, with 4 bases between them. Germline loops: CDR1 SGDLS, CDR2 YYNGEE. The CDR3 runs 14 residues. The CDR3 region is CASSVGDSNQPQHF. The CDR3 DNA follows: TGTGCCAGCAGCGTAGGGGATAGCAATCAGCCCCAGCATTTT.

The V call is TRBV1, the J call TRBJ2-5; whether TRBD2, the table's D call, matches the DNA was not checked. TRBV1 is described as a pseudogene. This CDR3 spans 15 amino acids. The DNA for the CDR3 is TGCACCAGCAGCCAAGCGGGGGGCCCCGAAGAGACCCAGTACTTC. The encoded protein is CTSSQAGGPEETQYF.

The CDR3 nucleotides are TGCAGCGTTACGGCCCTCCCCCGACTAGAGACCCAGTACTTC. The encoded protein is CSVTALPRLETQYF. The V gene is TRBV29-1, the J gene TRBJ2-5; the D is unclear. Germline CDR1 and CDR2: SQVTM and ANQGSEA. The V and J ends lost 5 bases and 4 bases respectively, with 17 bases between them. The CDR3 runs to 14 residues.